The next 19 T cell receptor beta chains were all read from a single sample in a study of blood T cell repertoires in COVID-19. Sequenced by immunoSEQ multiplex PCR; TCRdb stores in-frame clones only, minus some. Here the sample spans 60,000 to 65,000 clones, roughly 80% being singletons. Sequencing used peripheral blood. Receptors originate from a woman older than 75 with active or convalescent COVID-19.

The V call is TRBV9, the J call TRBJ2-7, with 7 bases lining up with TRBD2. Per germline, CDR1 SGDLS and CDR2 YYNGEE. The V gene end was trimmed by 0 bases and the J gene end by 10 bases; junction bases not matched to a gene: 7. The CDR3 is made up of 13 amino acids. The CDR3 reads CASSVEPSGTQYF. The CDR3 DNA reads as TGTGCCAGCAGCGTAGAACCTAGCGGAACTCAGTACTTC. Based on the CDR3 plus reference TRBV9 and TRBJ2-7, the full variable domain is DSGVTQTPKHLITATGQRVTLRCSPRSGDLSVYWYQQSLDQGLQFLIQYYNGEERAKGNILERFSAQQFPDLHSELNLSSLELGDSALYFCASSVEPSGTQYFGPGTRLTVT.

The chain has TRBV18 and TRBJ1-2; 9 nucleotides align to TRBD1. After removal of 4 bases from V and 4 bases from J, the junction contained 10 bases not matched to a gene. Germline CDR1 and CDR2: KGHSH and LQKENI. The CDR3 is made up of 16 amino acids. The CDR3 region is CASSLHTGGAIYGYTF. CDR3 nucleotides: TGTGCCAGCTCACTACATACAGGGGGCGCGATCTATGGCTACACCTTC.

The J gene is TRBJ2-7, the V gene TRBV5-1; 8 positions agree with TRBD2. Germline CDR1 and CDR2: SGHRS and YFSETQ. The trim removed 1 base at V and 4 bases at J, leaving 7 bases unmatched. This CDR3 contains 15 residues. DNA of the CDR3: TGCGCCAGCAGCTTGACGGGACTAGACCCTTACGAGCAGTACTTC. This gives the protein CASSLTGLDPYEQYF.

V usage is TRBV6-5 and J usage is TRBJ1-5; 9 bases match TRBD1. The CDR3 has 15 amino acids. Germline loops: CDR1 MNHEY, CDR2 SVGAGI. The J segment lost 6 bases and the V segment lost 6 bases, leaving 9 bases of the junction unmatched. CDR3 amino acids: CASSSGTGFSQPQHF. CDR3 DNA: TGTGCCAGCAGCTCCGGGACAGGGTTTAGTCAGCCCCAGCATTTT.

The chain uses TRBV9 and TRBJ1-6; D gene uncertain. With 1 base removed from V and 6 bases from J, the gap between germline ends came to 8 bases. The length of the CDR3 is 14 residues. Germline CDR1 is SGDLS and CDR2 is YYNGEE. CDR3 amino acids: CASSVSQANSPLHF. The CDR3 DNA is TGTGCCAGCAGCGTAAGCCAGGCTAATTCACCCCTCCACTTT.

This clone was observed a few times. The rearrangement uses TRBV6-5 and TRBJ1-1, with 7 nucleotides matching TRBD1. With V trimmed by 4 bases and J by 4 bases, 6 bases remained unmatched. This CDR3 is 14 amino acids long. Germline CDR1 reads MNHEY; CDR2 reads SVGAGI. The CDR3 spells CASSSHQGGTEAFF. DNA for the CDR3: TGTGCCAGCAGTTCGCACCAGGGGGGCACTGAAGCTTTCTTT.

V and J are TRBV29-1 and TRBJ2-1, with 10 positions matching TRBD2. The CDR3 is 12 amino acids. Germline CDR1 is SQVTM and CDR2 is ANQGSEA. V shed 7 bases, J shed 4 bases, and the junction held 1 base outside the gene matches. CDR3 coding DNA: TGCAGCGGTAGCGGGGGGTACAATGAGCAGTTCTTC. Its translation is CSGSGGYNEQFF.

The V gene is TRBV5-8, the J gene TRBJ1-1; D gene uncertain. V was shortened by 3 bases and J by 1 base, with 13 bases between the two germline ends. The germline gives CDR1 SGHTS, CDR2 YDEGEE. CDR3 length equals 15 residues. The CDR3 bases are TGTGCCAGCAGCTCAGGCGGGCCTGAGAACACTGAAGCTTTCTTT. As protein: CASSSGGPENTEAFF.

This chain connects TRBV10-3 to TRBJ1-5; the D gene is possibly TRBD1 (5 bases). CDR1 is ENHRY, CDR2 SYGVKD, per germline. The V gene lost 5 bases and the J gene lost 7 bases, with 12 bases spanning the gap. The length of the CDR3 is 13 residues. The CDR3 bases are TGTGCCATCAGTCGGGGGTCGAGGCAGCCCCAGCATTTT. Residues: CAISRGSRQPQHF.

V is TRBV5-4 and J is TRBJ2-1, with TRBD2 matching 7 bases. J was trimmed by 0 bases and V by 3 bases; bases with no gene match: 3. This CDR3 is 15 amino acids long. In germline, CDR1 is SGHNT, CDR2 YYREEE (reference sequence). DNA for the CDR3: TGTGCCAGCAGCTCGAGCGGGGCCTCCTACAATGAGCAGTTCTTC. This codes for CASSSSGASYNEQFF.

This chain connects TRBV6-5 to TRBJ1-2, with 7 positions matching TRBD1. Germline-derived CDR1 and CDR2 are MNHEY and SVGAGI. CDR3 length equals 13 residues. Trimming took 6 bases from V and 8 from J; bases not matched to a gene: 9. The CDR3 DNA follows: TGTGCCAGCAGAGCGACAGGGATCCGGGGCTACACCTTC. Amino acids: CASRATGIRGYTF.

CDR3 DNA sequence: TGTGCCAGTAGTGGAGTAGGGGGCAGAACTGAAGCTTTCTTT. Residues: CASSGVGGRTEAFF. V is TRBV19 and J is TRBJ1-1; TRBD1 agrees at 7 bases. CDR1 LNHDA and CDR2 SQIVND come from the germline V gene (reference sequence). This CDR3 comprises 14 residues. Trimming cost V 5 bases and J 5 bases; bases outside gene matches: 8. The whole variable domain, remainder taken from reference TRBV19 and TRBJ1-1, is DGGITQSPKYLFRKEGQNVTLSCEQNLNHDAMYWYRQDPGQGLRLIYYSQIVNDFQKGDIAEGYSVSREKKESFPLTVTSAQKNPTAFYLCASSGVGGRTEAFFGQGTRLTVV.

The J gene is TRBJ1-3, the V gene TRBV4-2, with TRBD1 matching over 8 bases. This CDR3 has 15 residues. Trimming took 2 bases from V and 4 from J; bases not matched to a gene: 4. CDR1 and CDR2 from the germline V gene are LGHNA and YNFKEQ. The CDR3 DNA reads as TGTGCCAGCAGCCAAACGACAGGGGCAGGAAACACCATATATTTT. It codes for CASSQTTGAGNTIYF.

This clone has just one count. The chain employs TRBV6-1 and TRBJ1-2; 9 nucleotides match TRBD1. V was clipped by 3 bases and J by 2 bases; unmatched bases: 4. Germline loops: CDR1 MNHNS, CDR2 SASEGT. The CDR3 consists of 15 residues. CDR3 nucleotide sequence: TGTGCCAGCAGTGACACAGGGGGCGCGAACTATGGCTACACCTTC. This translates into CASSDTGGANYGYTF.

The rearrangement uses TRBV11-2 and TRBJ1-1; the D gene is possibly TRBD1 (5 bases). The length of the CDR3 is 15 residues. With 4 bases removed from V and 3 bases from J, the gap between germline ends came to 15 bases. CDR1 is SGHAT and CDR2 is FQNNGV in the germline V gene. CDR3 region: CASSYDDSSYTEAFF. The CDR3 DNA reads TGTGCCAGCAGCTACGACGACAGCTCATACACTGAAGCTTTCTTT.

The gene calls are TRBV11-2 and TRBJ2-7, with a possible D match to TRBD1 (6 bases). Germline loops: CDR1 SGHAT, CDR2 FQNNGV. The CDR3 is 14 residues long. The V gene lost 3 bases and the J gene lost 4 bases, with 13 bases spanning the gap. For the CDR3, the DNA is TGTGCCAGCAGCTTTAAGGGGGTGTCGTACGAGCAGTACTTC. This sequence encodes CASSFKGVSYEQYF.

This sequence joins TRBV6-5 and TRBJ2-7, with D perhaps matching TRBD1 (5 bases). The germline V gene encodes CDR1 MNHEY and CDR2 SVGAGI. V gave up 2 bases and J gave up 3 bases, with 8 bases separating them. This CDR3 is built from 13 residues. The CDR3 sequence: CASSYPGNYEQYF. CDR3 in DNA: TGTGCCAGCAGTTACCCAGGGAACTACGAGCAGTACTTC.

Here the CDR3 reads CASSVGLAGIRETQYF. The CDR3 DNA follows: TGTGCCAGCAGCGTAGGACTAGCGGGGATCAGAGAGACCCAGTACTTC. This sequence joins TRBV9 and TRBJ2-5, with 11 bases matching TRBD2. The CDR3 consists of 16 residues. J gave up 4 bases and V 0 bases, and 5 bases lay outside the gene matches. Germline assignment: CDR1 SGDLS and CDR2 YYNGEE.

The CDR3 sequence: CASSQFGGAGDSPLHF. For the CDR3, the DNA is TGTGCCAGCAGCCAATTTGGGGGCGCCGGGGATTCACCCCTCCACTTT. The chain is built from TRBV3-1 (or the pseudogene TRBV3-2) and TRBJ1-6, with D possibly matching TRBD1 (6 bases). V dropped 2 bases and J dropped 8 bases, with 16 bases sitting between them. Germline V gene lookup returns CDR1 LGHDT and CDR2 YNNKEL (reference sequence). The CDR3 has 16 amino acids.